Below are 7 T cell receptor beta chains sequenced from a single sample in a study of shared clonotypes between healthy human individuals. Produced via immunoSEQ multiplex PCR; TCRdb's table is partial and in-frame only. The sample lists over 2 million clones, roughly 95% occurring once. The specimen sequenced was naive CD4+ T cells sorted from blood. Subset meaning: CD45RA+ positively selected. The receptors originated from a man aged 18-30 years in good health.

V is TRBV7-2 and J is TRBJ1-1, with 8 bases that match TRBD1. J gave up 6 bases and V 5 bases, and 8 bases lay outside the gene matches. This CDR3 has 14 amino acids. Germline assignment: CDR1 SGHTA and CDR2 FQGNSA. The CDR3 nucleotides read TGTGCCAGCAGCCCGCGGACAGGGAGGCCTGAAGCTTTCTTT. The encoded protein is CASSPRTGRPEAFF.

J is TRBJ2-7 and V is TRBV5-8; D might be TRBD2 (5 bases). The CDR3 consists of 15 residues. V was cut by 2 bases and J by 2 bases, with 14 bases left in between. Germline V gene data show CDR1 as SGHTS and CDR2 as YDEGEE. Written as DNA, the CDR3 is TGTGCCAGCAGCTTCGGGGTTGGGAAAACCTACGAGCAGTACTTC. Translation: CASSFGVGKTYEQYF.

The chain employs TRBV6-6 and TRBJ1-4, with D possibly TRBD1 on 5 matching bases. Trimming removed 0 bases from V and 6 bases from J, with 11 bases in between. The V gene's germline CDR1 is MNHNY and CDR2 SVGAGI (reference sequence). This CDR3 has 15 residues. The DNA for the CDR3 is TGTGCCAGCAGTTACTCCGGGACGGACTATGAAAAACTGTTTTTT. Its protein is CASSYSGTDYEKLFF.

V is TRBV6-1 and J is TRBJ1-1, with TRBD1 identical over 9 bases. The CDR3 consists of 15 residues. The V gene's germline CDR1 is MNHNS and CDR2 SASEGT. With V trimmed by 3 bases and J by 5 bases, 7 bases remained unmatched. The chain's CDR3 is CASSEYTGGRTEAFF. CDR3 DNA sequence: TGTGCCAGCAGTGAGTACACAGGGGGCAGGACTGAAGCTTTCTTT.

The CDR3 region is CAISESGESSGNTIYF. The CDR3 bases are TGTGCCATCAGTGAGTCCGGGGAGAGCTCTGGAAACACCATATATTTT. The chain joins TRBV10-3 to TRBJ1-3; no clear D. V was clipped by 0 bases and J by 0 bases, with 9 bases between them. This CDR3 region has 16 residues. Germline CDR1 is ENHRY and CDR2 is SYGVKD.

Worth noting for this clone: Other DNA sequences in the same sample also yield this CDR3. V is TRBV5-1 and J is TRBJ2-7, with D possibly TRBD1 on 5 matching bases. The CDR3 length is 14 residues. Germline lookup yields CDR1 SGHRS and CDR2 YFSETQ. V was pared by 5 bases and J by 1 base, with 13 bases between. CDR3 nucleotides: TGCGCCAGCAGTTTAGGGGCCGCGTCCTACGAGCAGTACTTC. This sequence encodes CASSLGAASYEQYF.

The rearrangement uses TRBV5-1 and TRBJ2-3; D is uncertain. The CDR3 covers 17 residues. V lost 2 bases to trimming and J lost 2 bases, with 18 bases between them. Germline V gene lookup returns CDR1 SGHRS and CDR2 YFSETQ. Here the CDR3 reads CASSLGQAYALTDTQYF. DNA for the CDR3: TGCGCCAGCAGCTTAGGGCAAGCCTACGCTCTCACAGATACGCAGTATTTT.